The present TCR beta chain was sequenced within a study of CD4 T cells in relation to SARS-CoV-2 and coronaviruses. Study-wide background: TCR beta CDR3s were sequenced after roughly 10-day antigen culture of PBMCs.

Unexposed donor CD4+ T cells date from about 2011-2018, before the COVID-19 pandemic. CD4+ T cells were isolated from the cells after around 10 days of culture. A note on this clone: Its specificity is unknown.

TCRdb's table, derived via immunoSEQ multiplex PCR, lists solely in-frame clones and lacks some. The sample lists 20,000 to 25,000 clones; 60% to 80% were seen once. Germline lookup yields CDR1 LGHNA and CDR2 YSLEER. This CDR3 region has 15 residues. Trimming removed 0 bases from V and 7 bases from J; junction bases left unmatched: 7. Study conclusions and caveats: Crossreactive clones expanded significantly less to SARS-CoV-2 than monoreactive clones.

Input material: CD4+ T cells from PBMCs, cultured in vitro. The TCR comes from a human donor in good health. The J gene is TRBJ1-2, the V gene TRBV4-3; TRBD1 matches at 8 bases. This chain's CDR3 is CASSQEADRGIGYTF. The CDR3 DNA sequence: TGCGCCAGCAGCCAAGAAGCCGACAGGGGAATTGGCTACACCTTC.